Listed below are T cell receptor beta chains from one sample, sequenced in a study of blood T cell repertoires in COVID-19. Measured with immunoSEQ multiplex PCR; TCRdb has only the in-frame clones, and not every one. The data hold under 250,000 clones, with 65% to 85% observed a single time. The sample comprised peripheral blood. The receptors originated from a man aged 45-60 years with active or convalescent COVID-19. Each CDR3 is given with its conserved first and last residue. D genes are given only for firm matches. Size tells how often a clone was seen (once, few, many) or the class of an expanded clone, and some rows leave it out.

d_gene: -; j_gene: TRBJ1-2; v_gene: TRBV12-3/TRBV12-4; abundance: -; CDR3aa: CASSNRGRGGYTF; CDR3nt: TGTGCCAGCAGTAATCGGGGGAGAGGTGGCTACACCTTC
d_gene: TRBD1; j_gene: TRBJ1-4; v_gene: TRBV5-1; abundance: -; CDR3aa: CASSNYPGQGGEKLFF; CDR3nt: TGCGCCAGCAGCAACTACCCGGGACAGGGAGGCGAAAAACTGTTTTTT
d_gene: TRBD2; j_gene: TRBJ2-7; v_gene: TRBV6-5; abundance: once; CDR3aa: CASSWGLAGTYEQYF; CDR3nt: TGTGCCAGCAGTTGGGGACTAGCGGGGACCTACGAGCAGTACTTC
d_gene: -; j_gene: TRBJ1-2; v_gene: TRBV10-1; abundance: few; CDR3aa: CASSESPTGEGYTF; CDR3nt: TGCGCCAGCAGTGAGTCCCCGACAGGCGAGGGCTACACCTTC
d_gene: TRBD1; j_gene: TRBJ1-4; v_gene: TRBV4-2; abundance: -; CDR3aa: CASSPRDRPNEKLFF; CDR3nt: TGTGCCAGCAGCCCCCGGGACAGGCCCAATGAAAAACTGTTTTTT
d_gene: -; j_gene: TRBJ1-6; v_gene: TRBV19; abundance: few; CDR3aa: CATMPPGHFGGNNSPLHF; CDR3nt: TGTGCCACTATGCCCCCGGGACACTTCGGAGGCAATAATTCACCCCTCCACTTT
d_gene: -; j_gene: TRBJ1-1; v_gene: TRBV28; abundance: few; CDR3aa: CAVLRYRGAVTEAFF; CDR3nt: TGTGCCGTACTCCGGTATAGGGGCGCGGTCACTGAAGCTTTCTTT
d_gene: -; j_gene: TRBJ1-4; v_gene: TRBV7-9; abundance: -; CDR3aa: CASTPRDGRYEKLFF; CDR3nt: TGTGCCAGCACCCCTCGGGACGGGAGGTACGAAAAACTGTTTTTT
d_gene: TRBD2; j_gene: TRBJ2-1; v_gene: TRBV3-1/TRBV3-2; abundance: -; CDR3aa: CASSQDRAGDNEQFF; CDR3nt: TGTGCCAGCAGCCAAGATAGGGCGGGGGACAATGAGCAGTTCTTC
d_gene: TRBD2; j_gene: TRBJ2-7; v_gene: TRBV5-1; abundance: once; CDR3aa: CASNPSGGGYEQYF; CDR3nt: TGCGCCAGCAACCCTAGCGGGGGGGGCTACGAGCAGTACTTC
d_gene: TRBD2; j_gene: TRBJ2-3; v_gene: TRBV4-1; abundance: -; CDR3aa: CASSQGLAGASSTDTQYF; CDR3nt: TGCGCCAGCAGCCAAGGACTAGCGGGGGCCTCTAGCACAGATACGCAGTATTTT
d_gene: TRBD2; j_gene: TRBJ2-7; v_gene: TRBV2; abundance: few; CDR3aa: CASSGEGYEQYF; CDR3nt: TGTGCCAGCAGTGGGGAGGGCTACGAGCAGTACTTC